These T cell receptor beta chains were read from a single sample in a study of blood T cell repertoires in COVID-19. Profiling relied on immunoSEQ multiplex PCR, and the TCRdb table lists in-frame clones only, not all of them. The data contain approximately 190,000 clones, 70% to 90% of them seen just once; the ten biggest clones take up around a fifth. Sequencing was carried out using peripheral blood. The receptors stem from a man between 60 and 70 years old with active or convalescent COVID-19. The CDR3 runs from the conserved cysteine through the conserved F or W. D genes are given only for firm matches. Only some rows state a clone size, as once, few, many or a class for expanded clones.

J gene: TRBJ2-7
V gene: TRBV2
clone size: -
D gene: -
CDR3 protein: CASSVTGMGISYEQYF
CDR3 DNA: TGTGCCAGCAGTGTAACAGGAATGGGGATCTCCTACGAGCAGTACTTC

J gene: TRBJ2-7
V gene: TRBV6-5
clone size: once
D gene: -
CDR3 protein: CASSLQGEQYF
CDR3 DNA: TGTGCCAGCAGTTTACAGGGCGAGCAGTACTTC

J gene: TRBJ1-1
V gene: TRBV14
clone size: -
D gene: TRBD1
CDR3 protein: CASSRDRGRGTEAFF
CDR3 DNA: TGTGCCAGCAGCCGGGACAGGGGGCGAGGCACTGAAGCTTTCTTT

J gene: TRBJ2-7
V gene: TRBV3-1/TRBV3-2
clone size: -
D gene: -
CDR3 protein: CASSQDGTPYF
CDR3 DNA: TGTGCCAGCAGCCAAGACGGGACTCCGTACTTC

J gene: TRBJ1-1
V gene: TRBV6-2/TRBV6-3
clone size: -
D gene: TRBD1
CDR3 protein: CASSPRLPGTGAEAFF
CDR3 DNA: TGTGCCAGCAGCCCTCGTTTGCCCGGGACAGGAGCTGAAGCTTTCTTT

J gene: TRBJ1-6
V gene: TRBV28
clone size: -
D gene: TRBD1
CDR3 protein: CASSFPGQGNSPLHF
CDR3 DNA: TGTGCCAGCAGTTTCCCGGGACAGGGTAATTCACCCCTCCACTTT

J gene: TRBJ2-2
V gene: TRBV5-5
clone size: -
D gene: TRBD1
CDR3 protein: CASSLTGERTGELFF
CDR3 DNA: TGTGCCAGCAGCTTAACAGGGGAGAGGACCGGGGAGCTGTTTTTT

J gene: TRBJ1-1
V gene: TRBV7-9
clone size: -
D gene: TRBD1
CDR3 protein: CASSLGGGTTEAFF
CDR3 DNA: TGTGCCAGCAGCTTAGGAGGGGGCACCACTGAAGCTTTCTTT

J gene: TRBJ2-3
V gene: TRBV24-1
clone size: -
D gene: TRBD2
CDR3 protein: CATSDALSGGGAADTQYF
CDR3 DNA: TGTGCCACCAGTGATGCCCTGTCTGGCGGGGGGGCGGCAGATACGCAGTATTTT

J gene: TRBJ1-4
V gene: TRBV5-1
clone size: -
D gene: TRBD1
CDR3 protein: CASRETGGFTNEKLFF
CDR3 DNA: TGCGCCAGCAGGGAGACAGGGGGTTTCACTAATGAAAAACTGTTTTTT

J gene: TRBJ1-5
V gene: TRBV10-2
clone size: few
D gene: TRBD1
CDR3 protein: CASSFVQGNQPQHF
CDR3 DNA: TGCGCCAGCAGTTTCGTACAGGGGAATCAGCCCCAGCATTTT

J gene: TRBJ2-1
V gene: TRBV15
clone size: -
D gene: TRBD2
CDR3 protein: CATSRGVGGAFDEQFF
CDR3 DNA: TGTGCCACCAGCAGAGGAGTCGGGGGGGCCTTCGATGAGCAGTTCTTC

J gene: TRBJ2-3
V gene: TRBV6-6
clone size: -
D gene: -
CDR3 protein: CASSLRGSTDTQYF
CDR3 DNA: TGTGCCAGCAGTTTACGGGGGAGCACAGATACGCAGTATTTT

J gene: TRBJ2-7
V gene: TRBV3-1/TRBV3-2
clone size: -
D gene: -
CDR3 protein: CASSKVPDGAYEQYF
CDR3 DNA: TGTGCCAGCAGCAAAGTCCCTGACGGAGCCTACGAGCAGTACTTC

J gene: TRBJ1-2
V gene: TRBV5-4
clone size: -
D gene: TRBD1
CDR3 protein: CASSGMGQGADYGYTF
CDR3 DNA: TGTGCCAGCAGCGGCATGGGACAGGGGGCCGACTATGGCTACACCTTC

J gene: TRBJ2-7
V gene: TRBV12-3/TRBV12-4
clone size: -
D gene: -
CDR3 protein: CASSPGGSYEQYF
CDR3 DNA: TGTGCCAGCAGTCCCGGCGGCTCCTACGAGCAGTACTTC

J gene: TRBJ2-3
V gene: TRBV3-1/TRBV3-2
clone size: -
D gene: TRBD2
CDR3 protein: CASSRGGGAGTDTQYF
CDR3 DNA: TGTGCCAGCAGCCGCGGCGGGGGGGCCGGGACAGATACGCAGTATTTT

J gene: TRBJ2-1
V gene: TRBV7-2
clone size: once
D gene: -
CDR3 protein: CASSPDRSFNNEQFF
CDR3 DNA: TGTGCCAGCAGCCCTGACAGATCTTTTAACAATGAGCAGTTCTTC

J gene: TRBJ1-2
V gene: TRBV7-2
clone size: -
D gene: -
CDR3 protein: CASSLKTDLFYGYTF
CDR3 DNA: TGTGCCAGCAGCTTAAAGACAGACCTATTCTATGGCTACACCTTC

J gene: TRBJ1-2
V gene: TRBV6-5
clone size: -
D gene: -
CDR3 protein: CASSNRDGYTF
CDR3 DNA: TGTGCCAGCAGTAACAGGGATGGCTACACCTTC

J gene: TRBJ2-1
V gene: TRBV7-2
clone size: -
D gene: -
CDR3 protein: CASSFGRVVQFF
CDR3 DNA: TGTGCCAGCAGCTTTGGCAGGGTGGTGCAGTTCTTC

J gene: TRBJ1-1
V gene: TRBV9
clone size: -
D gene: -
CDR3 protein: CASSALTGGAEAFF
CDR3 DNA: TGTGCCAGCAGCGCCCTGACAGGTGGAGCTGAAGCTTTCTTT

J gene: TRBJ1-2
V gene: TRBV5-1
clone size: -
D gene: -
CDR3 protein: CASSLDRRGGYTF
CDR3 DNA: TGCGCCAGCAGCTTGGACAGACGGGGTGGCTACACCTTC

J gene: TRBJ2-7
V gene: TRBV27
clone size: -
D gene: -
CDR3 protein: CASSLKGQGSYEQYF
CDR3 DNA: TGTGCCAGCAGTTTAAAAGGGCAGGGATCCTACGAGCAGTACTTC

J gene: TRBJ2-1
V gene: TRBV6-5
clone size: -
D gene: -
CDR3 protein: CASTDRLAVEQFF
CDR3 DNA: TGTGCCAGCACCGACCGGCTAGCCGTTGAGCAGTTCTTC

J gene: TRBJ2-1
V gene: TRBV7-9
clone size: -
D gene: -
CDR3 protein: CASSLGPVRGGHNEQFF
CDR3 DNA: TGTGCCAGCAGCTTAGGCCCAGTCAGGGGCGGCCACAATGAGCAGTTCTTC

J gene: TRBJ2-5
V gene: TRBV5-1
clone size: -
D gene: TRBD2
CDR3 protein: CASSLAGTSGETQYF
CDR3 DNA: TGCGCCAGCAGCTTGGCCGGGACTAGCGGAGAGACCCAGTACTTC

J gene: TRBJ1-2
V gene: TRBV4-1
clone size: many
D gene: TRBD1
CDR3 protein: CASSQDLLGQLYGYTF
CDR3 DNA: TGCGCCAGCAGCCAAGATCTACTGGGACAGCTATATGGCTACACCTTC

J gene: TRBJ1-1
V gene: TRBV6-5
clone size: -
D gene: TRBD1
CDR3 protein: CATRRQGLNTEAFF
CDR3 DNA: TGTGCCACCAGGAGACAGGGACTTAACACTGAAGCTTTCTTT

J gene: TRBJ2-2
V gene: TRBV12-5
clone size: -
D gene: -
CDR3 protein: CASGFVTDRGGGTGELFF
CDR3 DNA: TGTGCTAGTGGTTTTGTAACAGACAGGGGCGGGGGCACCGGGGAGCTGTTTTTT

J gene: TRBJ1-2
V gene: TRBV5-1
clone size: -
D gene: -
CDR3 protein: CASSQGGPIYGYTF
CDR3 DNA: TGCGCCAGCAGCCAAGGGGGACCGATCTATGGCTACACCTTC

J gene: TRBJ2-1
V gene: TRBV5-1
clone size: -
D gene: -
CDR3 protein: CASSVSDTSYNEQFF
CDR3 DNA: TGCGCCAGCAGCGTTTCGGACACCTCCTACAATGAGCAGTTCTTC

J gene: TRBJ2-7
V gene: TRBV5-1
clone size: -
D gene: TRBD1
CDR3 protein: CASSLLGTVYEQYF
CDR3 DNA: TGCGCCAGCAGCTTGCTGGGGACAGTCTACGAGCAGTACTTC

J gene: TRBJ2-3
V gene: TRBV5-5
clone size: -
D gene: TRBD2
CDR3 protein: CASSLYPAGKSTDTQYF
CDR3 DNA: TGTGCCAGCAGCTTGTATCCAGCGGGGAAAAGCACAGATACGCAGTATTTT

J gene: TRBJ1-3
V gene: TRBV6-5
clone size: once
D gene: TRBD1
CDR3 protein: CASNDQGEGNTIYF
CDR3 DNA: TGTGCCAGCAACGACCAGGGGGAAGGAAACACCATATATTTT

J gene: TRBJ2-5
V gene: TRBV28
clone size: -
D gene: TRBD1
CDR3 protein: CASSTGGRETQYF
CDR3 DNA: TGTGCCAGCAGTACAGGGGGCCGAGAGACCCAGTACTTC

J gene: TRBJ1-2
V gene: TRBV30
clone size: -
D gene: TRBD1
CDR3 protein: CAWSPPGTGAIFYGYTF
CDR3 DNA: TGTGCCTGGAGTCCCCCTGGGACAGGGGCCATCTTCTATGGCTACACCTTC

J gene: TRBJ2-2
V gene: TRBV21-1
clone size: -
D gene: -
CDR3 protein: CASSGSDRKNTGELFF
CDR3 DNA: TGTGCCAGCAGCGGTTCCGACAGAAAGAACACCGGGGAGCTGTTTTTT

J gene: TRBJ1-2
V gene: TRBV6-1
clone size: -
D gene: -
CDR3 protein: CASSEALQTYGYTF
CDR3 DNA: TGTGCCAGCAGTGAAGCGCTACAGACATATGGCTACACCTTC

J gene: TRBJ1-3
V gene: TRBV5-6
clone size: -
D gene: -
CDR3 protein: CASSPVGAGNTIYF
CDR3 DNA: TGTGCCAGCAGCCCCGTAGGGGCTGGAAACACCATATATTTT

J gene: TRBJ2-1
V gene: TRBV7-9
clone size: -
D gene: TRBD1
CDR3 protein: CASSFPTGGPLNEQFF
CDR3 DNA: TGTGCCAGCAGCTTTCCAACAGGGGGCCCCCTCAATGAGCAGTTCTTC